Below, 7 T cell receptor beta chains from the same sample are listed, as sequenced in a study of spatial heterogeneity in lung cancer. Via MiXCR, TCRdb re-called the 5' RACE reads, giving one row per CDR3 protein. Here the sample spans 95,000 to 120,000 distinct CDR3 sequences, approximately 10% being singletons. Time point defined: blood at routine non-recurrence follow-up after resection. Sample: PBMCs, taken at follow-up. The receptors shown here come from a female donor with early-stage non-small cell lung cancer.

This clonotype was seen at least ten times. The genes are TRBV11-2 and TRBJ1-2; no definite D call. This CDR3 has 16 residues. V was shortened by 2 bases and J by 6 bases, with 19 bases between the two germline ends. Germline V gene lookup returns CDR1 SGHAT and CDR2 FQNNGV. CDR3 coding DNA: TGTGCCAGCAGCTTAAGTACGGTGAATTGGGCAGATGGCTACACCTTC. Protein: CASSLSTVNWADGYTF.

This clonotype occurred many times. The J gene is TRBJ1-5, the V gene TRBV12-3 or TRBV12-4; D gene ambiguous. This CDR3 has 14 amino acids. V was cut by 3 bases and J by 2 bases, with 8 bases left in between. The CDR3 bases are TGTGCCAGCAGTTTTTCTCATGGCAATCAGCCCCAGCATTTT. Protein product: CASSFSHGNQPQHF.

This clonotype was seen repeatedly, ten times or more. This chain's CDR3 is CASSYRDGYEQYF. Here the CDR3 DNA reads TGTGCCAGCAGTTACCGCGACGGCTACGAGCAGTACTTC. The chain is built from TRBV6-5 and TRBJ2-7; D gene uncertain. Trimming took 2 bases from V and 3 from J, leaving 8 bases between them. CDR1 and CDR2 from the germline V gene are MNHEY and SVGAGI. This CDR3 contains 13 residues.

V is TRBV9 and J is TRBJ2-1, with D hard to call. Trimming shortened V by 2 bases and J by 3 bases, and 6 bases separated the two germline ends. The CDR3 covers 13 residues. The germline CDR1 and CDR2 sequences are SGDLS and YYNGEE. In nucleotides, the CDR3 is TGTGCCAGCAGCGTGGGTATCTACAATGAGCAGTTCTTC. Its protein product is CASSVGIYNEQFF. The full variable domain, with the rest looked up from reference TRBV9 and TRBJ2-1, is DSGVTQTPKHLITATGQRVTLRCSPRSGDLSVYWYQQSLDQGLQFLIQYYNGEERAKGNILERFSAQQFPDLHSELNLSSLELGDSALYFCASSVGIYNEQFFGPGTRLTVL.

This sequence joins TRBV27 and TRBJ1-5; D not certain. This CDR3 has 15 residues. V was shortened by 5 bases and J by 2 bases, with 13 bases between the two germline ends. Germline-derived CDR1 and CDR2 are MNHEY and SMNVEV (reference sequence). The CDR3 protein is CASSKHQAGNQPQHF. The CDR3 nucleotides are TGTGCCAGCAGTAAACATCAGGCGGGCAATCAGCCCCAGCATTTT.

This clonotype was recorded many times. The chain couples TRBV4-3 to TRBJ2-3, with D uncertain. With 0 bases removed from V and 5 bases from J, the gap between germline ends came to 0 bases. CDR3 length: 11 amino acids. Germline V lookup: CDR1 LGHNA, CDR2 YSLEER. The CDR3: CASSQEDTQYF. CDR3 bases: TGCGCCAGCAGCCAAGAAGATACGCAGTATTTT.

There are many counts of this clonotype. This chain's CDR3 is CASSYFVNTQYF. The CDR3, as DNA: TGTGCCAGCAGTTACTTTGTGAATACGCAGTATTTT. The chain has TRBV6-2 or TRBV6-3 and TRBJ2-3; D not certain. V lost 1 base and J lost 7, with 6 bases in between. Germline values: CDR1 MNHEY, CDR2 SVGEGT. There are 12 residues in the CDR3.